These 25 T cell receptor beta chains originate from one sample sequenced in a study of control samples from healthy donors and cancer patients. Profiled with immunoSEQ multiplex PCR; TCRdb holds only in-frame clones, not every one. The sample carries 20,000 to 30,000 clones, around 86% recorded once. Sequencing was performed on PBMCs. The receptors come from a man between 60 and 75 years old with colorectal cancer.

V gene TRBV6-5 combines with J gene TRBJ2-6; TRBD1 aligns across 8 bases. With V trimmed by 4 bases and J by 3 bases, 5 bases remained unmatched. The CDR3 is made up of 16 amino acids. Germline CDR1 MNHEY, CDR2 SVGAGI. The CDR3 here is CASSFDRGNGANVLTF. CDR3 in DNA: TGTGCCAGCAGTTTTGACAGGGGAAATGGGGCCAACGTCCTGACTTTC.

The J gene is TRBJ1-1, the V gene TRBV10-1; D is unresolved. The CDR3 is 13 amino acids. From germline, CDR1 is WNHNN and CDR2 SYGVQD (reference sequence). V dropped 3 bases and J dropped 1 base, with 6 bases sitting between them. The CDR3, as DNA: TGCGCCAGCAGTGAACAGAGGAACACTGAAGCTTTCTTT. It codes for CASSEQRNTEAFF.

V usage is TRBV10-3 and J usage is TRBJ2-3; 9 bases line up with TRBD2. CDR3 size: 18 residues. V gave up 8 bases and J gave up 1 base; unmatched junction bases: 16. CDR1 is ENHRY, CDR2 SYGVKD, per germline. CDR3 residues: CAIWGLARGGRGTDTQYF. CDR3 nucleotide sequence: TGTGCCATCTGGGGTCTAGCGCGGGGGGGCCGGGGCACAGATACGCAGTATTTT.

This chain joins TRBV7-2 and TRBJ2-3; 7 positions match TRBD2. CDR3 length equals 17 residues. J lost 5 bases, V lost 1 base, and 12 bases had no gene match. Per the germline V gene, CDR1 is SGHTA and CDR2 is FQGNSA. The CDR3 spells CASSLGIGSGVIDTQYF. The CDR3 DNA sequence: TGTGCCAGCAGCTTAGGGATCGGGAGCGGGGTTATAGATACGCAGTATTTT.

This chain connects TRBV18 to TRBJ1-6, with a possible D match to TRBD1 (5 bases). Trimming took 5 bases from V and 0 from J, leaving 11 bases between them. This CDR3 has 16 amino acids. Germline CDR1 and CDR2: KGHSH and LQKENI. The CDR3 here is CASSSFDSSYNSPLHF. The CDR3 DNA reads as TGTGCCAGCTCATCTTTTGACAGCTCCTATAATTCACCCCTCCACTTT. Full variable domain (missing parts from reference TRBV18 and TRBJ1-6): NAGVMQNPRHLVRRRGQEARLRCSPMKGHSHVYWYRQLPEEGLKFMVYLQKENIIDESGMPKERFSAEFPKEGPSILRIQQVVRGDSAAYFCASSSFDSSYNSPLHFGNGTRLTVT.

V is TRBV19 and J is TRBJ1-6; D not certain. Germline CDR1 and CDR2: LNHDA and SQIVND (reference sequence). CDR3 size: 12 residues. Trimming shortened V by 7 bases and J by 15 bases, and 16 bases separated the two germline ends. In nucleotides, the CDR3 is TGTGCCAGTAATCAATCCTCCCGCGGCCTCCACTTT. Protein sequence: CASNQSSRGLHF. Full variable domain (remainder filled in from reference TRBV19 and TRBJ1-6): DGGITQSPKYLFRKEGQNVTLSCEQNLNHDAMYWYRQDPGQGLRLIYYSQIVNDFQKGDIAEGYSVSREKKESFPLTVTSAQKNPTAFYLCASNQSSRGLHFGNGTRLTVT.

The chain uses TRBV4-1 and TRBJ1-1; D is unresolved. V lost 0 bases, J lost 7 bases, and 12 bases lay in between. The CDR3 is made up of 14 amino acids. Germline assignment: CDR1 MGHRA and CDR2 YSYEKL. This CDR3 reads CASSQDIGQDEAFF. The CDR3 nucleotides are TGCGCCAGCAGCCAAGATATAGGGCAGGATGAAGCTTTCTTT.

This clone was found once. The CDR3 DNA reads TGTGCCAGTAGTATCGGGGGAATAGATTCACCCCTCCACTTT. Translation: CASSIGGIDSPLHF. The chain carries TRBV19 and TRBJ1-6; tentative D call: TRBD1 (5 bases). The CDR3 spans 14 residues. V lost 3 bases and J lost 8, with 11 bases in between. In germline, CDR1 is LNHDA, CDR2 SQIVND (reference sequence).

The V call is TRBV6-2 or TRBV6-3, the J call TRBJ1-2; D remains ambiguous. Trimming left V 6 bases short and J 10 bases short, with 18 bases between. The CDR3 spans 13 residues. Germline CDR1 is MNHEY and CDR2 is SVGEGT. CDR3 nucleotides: TGTGCCAGCAGCCCGGGTCTAACTAGGGACTACACCTTC. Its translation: CASSPGLTRDYTF.

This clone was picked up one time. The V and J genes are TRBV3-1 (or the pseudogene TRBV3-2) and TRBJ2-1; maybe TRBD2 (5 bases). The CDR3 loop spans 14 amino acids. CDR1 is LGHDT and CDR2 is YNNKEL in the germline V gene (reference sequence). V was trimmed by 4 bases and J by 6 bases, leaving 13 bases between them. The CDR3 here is CASSPVAGGNEQFF. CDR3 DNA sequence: TGTGCCAGCAGCCCCGTCGCGGGTGGCAATGAGCAGTTCTTC.

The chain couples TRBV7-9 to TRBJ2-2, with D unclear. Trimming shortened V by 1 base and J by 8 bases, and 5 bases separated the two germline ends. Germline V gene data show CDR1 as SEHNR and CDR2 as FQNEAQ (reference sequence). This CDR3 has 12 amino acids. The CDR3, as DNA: TGTGCCAGCAGCTTAGAAGATGGGGAGCTGTTTTTT. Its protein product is CASSLEDGELFF. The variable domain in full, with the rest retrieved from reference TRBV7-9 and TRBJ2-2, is DTGVSQNPRHKITKRGQNVTFRCDPISEHNRLYWYRQTLGQGPEFLTYFQNEAQLEKSRLLSDRFSAERPKGSFSTLEIQRTEQGDSAMYLCASSLEDGELFFGEGSRLTVL.

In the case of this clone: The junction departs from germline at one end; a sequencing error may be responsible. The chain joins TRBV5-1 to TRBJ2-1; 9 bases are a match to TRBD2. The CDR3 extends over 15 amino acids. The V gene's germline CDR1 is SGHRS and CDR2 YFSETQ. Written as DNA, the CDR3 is TGCGCCCGCAGCCCTGTCGCGGGGGGGGCCAATGAGCAGTTCTTC. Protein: CARSPVAGGANEQFF.

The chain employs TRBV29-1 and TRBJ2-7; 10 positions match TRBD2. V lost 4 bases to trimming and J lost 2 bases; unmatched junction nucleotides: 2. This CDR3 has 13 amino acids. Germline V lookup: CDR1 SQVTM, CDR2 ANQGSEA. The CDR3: CSVGAGGPYEQYF. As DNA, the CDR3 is TGCAGCGTTGGAGCGGGGGGGCCCTACGAGCAGTACTTC.

The CDR3 coding sequence is TGTGCCAGCAGTTACGTGGAGAACACTGAAGCTTTCTTT. It yields the protein CASSYVENTEAFF. The rearrangement joins TRBV6-6 to TRBJ1-1, with D unresolved. The germline V and J ends were trimmed by 2 bases and 1 base, with 5 bases remaining between them. The germline V gene encodes CDR1 MNHNY and CDR2 SVGAGI (reference sequence). This CDR3 is 13 amino acids long.

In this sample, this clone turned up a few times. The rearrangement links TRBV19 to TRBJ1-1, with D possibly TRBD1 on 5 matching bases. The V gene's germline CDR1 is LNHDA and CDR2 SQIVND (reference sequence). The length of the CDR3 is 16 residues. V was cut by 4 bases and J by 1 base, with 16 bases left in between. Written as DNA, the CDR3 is TGTGCCAGTAGTAATTCGGGGAGGGGAGCGAACACTGAAGCTTTCTTT. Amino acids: CASSNSGRGANTEAFF.

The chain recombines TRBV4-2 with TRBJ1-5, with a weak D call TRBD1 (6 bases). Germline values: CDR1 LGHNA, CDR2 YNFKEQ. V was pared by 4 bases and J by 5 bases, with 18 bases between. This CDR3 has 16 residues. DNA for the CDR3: TGTGCCAGCAGCCCTCTACCCTCGGGGGCGGATCAGCCCCAGCATTTT. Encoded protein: CASSPLPSGADQPQHF.

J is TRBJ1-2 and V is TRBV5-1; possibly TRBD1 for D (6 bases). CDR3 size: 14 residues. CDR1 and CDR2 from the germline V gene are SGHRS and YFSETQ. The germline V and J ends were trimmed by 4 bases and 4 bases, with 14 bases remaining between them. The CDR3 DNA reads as TGCGCCAGCAGCCCAGAAGGGGGGATCTATGGCTACACCTTC. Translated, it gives CASSPEGGIYGYTF.

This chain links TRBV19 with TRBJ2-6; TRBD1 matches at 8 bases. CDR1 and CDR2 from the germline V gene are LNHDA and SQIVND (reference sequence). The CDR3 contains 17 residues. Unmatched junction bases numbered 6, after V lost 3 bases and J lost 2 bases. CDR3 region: CASSIRTGLTGANVLTF. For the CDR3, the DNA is TGTGCCAGTAGTATCCGGACAGGGCTAACTGGGGCCAACGTCCTGACTTTC.

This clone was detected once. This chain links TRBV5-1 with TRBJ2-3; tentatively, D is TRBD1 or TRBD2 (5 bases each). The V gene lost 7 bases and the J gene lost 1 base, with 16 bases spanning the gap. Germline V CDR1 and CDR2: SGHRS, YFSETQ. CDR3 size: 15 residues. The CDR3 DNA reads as TGCGCCAGCCGCTACGCCCGAGGGGGCACAGATACGCAGTATTTT. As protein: CASRYARGGTDTQYF.

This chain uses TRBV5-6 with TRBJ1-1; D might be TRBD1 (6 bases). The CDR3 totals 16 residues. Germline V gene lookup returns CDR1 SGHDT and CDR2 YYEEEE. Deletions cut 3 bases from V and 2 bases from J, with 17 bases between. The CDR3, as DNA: TGTGCCAGCAGCTCCCTGTCGGGCAGGGGCAACACTGAAGCTTTCTTT. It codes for CASSSLSGRGNTEAFF. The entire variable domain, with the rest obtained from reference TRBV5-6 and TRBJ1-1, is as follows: DAGVTQSPTHLIKTRGQQVTLRCSPKSGHDTVSWYQQALGQGPQFIFQYYEEEERQRGNFPDRFSGHQFPNYSSELNVNALLLGDSALYLCASSSLSGRGNTEAFFGQGTRLTVV.

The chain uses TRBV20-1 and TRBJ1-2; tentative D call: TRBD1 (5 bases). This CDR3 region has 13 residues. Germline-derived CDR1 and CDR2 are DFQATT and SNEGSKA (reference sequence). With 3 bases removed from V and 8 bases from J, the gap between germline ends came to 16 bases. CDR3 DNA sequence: TGCAGTGCTAGTCCGGTGGGGGGGAAGGGCTACACCTTC. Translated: CSASPVGGKGYTF.

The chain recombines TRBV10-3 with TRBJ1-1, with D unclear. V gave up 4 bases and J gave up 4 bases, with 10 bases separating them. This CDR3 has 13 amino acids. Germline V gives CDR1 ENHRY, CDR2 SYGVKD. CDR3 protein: CAISVDGSTEAFF. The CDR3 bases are TGTGCCATCAGTGTAGACGGTAGCACTGAAGCTTTCTTT.

This CDR3 reads CASSPDAQNTEAFF. The CDR3 DNA sequence: TGTGCCAGCAGCCCGGACGCCCAGAACACTGAAGCTTTCTTT. J is TRBJ1-1 and V is TRBV5-4, with no clear D. V shed 4 bases and J shed 1 base, with 11 bases lying between them. The CDR3 contains 14 residues. CDR1 is SGHNT, CDR2 YYREEE, per germline (reference sequence).

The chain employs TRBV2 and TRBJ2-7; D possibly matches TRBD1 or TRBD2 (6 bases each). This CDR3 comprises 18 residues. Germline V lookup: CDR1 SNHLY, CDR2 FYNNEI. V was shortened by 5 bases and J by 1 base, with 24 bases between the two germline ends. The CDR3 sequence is CASSRGTWVLARSYEQYF. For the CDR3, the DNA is TGTGCCAGCAGTAGGGGGACTTGGGTTCTAGCCCGGTCCTACGAGCAGTACTTC. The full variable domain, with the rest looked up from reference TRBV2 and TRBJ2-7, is EPEVTQTPSHQVTQMGQEVILRCVPISNHLYFYWYRQILGQKVEFLVSFYNNEISEKSEIFDDQFSVERPDGSNFTLKIRSTKLEDSAMYFCASSRGTWVLARSYEQYFGPGTRLTVT.

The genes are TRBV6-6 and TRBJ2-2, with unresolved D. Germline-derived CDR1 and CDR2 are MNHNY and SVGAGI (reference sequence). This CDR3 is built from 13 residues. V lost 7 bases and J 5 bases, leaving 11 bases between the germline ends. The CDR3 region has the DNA TGTGCCAGCACGACAAAGGAGACCGGGGAGCTGTTTTTT. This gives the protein CASTTKETGELFF.